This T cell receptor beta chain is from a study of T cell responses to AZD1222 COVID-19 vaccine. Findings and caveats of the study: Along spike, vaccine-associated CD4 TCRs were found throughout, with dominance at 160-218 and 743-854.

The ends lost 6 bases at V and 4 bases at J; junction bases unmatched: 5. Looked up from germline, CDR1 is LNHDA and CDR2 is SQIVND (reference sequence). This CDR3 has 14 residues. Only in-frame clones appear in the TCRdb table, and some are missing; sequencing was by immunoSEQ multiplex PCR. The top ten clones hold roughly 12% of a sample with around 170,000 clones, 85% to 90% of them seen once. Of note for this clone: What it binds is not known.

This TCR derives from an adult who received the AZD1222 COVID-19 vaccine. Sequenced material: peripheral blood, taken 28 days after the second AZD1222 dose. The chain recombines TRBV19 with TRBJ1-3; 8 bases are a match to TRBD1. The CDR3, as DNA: TGTGCCAGTAGACGGGACAGGACGGGAAACACCATATATTTT. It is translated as CASRRDRTGNTIYF.